The rows below give T cell receptor beta chains drawn from one sample of a study of blood T cell repertoires in COVID-19. TCRdb's copy holds only in-frame clones and misses some; the assay was immunoSEQ multiplex PCR. The sample lists some 140,000 clones; approximately 79% were seen once. Sequencing was carried out using peripheral blood. These receptors were taken from a man in his 60s with acute or convalescent COVID-19. Both conserved end residues are part of each CDR3. D genes are given only for firm matches. Clone size is shown for a subset of rows, as once, few, many or a class of expanded clone.

J	size	length	V	D	DNA	CDR3
TRBJ1-4	-	15	TRBV7-9	-	TGTGCCAGCAGCTTAGCGTCCAGTCGTACTGAAAAACTGTTTTTT	CASSLASSRTEKLFF
TRBJ1-1	-	13	TRBV7-2	-	TGTGCCAGCAGCGGGCAGGGATCCACTGAAGCTTTCTTT	CASSGQGSTEAFF
TRBJ2-2	-	14	TRBV6-6	-	TGTGCCAGCAGTTACGAGGTAGCCTACGGGGAGCTGTTTTTT	CASSYEVAYGELFF
TRBJ2-1	-	15	TRBV19	TRBD2	TGTGCCAGTAGAAAGCGGGAGCCTTTCTACAATGAGCAGTTCTTC	CASRKREPFYNEQFF
TRBJ2-7	-	13	TRBV7-2	-	TGTGCCAGCAGCTTAGGCCCTTCGAGCGAGCAGTACTTC	CASSLGPSSEQYF
TRBJ2-5	-	15	TRBV5-4	TRBD2	TGTGCCAGCAGCCGGACTAGCGGGGTCCAAGAGACCCAGTACTTC	CASSRTSGVQETQYF
TRBJ1-1	-	15	TRBV7-8	-	TGTGCCAGTTCCGGGATTGGGCCCATGAACACTGAAGCTTTCTTT	CASSGIGPMNTEAFF
TRBJ1-5	-	16	TRBV19	TRBD1	TGTGCCAGTAGGGACACCGGGACAGCTAACAATCAGCCCCAGCATTTT	CASRDTGTANNQPQHF
TRBJ2-7	-	16	TRBV6-6	TRBD2	TGTGCCAGCAGTTACTATCGGGAGGGCTCCGTTTACGAGCAGTACTTC	CASSYYREGSVYEQYF
TRBJ1-2	few	13	TRBV27	-	TGTGCCAGCAGTTCCGGACAGTTCTATGGCTACACCTTC	CASSSGQFYGYTF
TRBJ2-2	-	14	TRBV15	-	TGTGCCACCAGATCACAGAGAGACACCGGGGAGCTGTTTTTT	CATRSQRDTGELFF
TRBJ2-5	-	15	TRBV5-1	TRBD2	TGCGCCAGCAGCTTGAGGGGTAGCGGGATAGAGACCCAGTACTTC	CASSLRGSGIETQYF
TRBJ1-2	-	13	TRBV4-3	-	TGCGCCAGCAGCTACAGGGTCGCGGATGGCTACACCTTC	CASSYRVADGYTF
TRBJ2-7	once	17	TRBV5-4	TRBD2	TGTGCCAGCAGCTCGGGACTAGCGGGAGGGGGCTCCTACGAGCAGTACTTC	CASSSGLAGGGSYEQYF
TRBJ1-1	few	13	TRBV27	-	TGTGCCAGCAGTATCCACACGAACACTGAAGCTTTCTTT	CASSIHTNTEAFF
TRBJ1-5	-	14	TRBV6-2/TRBV6-3	TRBD1	TGTGCCAGCAGCGGACAGGGGGGGAAGCAACCCCAGCATTTT	CASSGQGGKQPQHF
TRBJ1-2	-	12	TRBV19	-	TGTGCCAGCACGGACATGTCCTATGGCTACACCTTC	CASTDMSYGYTF
TRBJ2-1	-	14	TRBV6-5	-	TGTGCCAGCAGCGACGGGACTCCTAACAATGAGCAGTTCTTC	CASSDGTPNNEQFF
TRBJ1-1	-	13	TRBV7-2	-	TGTGCCAGCAGCTTACAGGGCTACACTGAAGCTTTCTTT	CASSLQGYTEAFF
TRBJ1-3	-	15	TRBV7-3	-	TGTGCCAGCAGCTTAGATGCGGCGGGGGGAAACACCATATATTTT	CASSLDAAGGNTIYF
TRBJ2-5	-	13	TRBV5-1	TRBD1	TGCGCCAGCAGCTTGGCAGGGGGAGAGACCCAGTACTTC	CASSLAGGETQYF
TRBJ1-3	-	16	TRBV7-3	TRBD1	TGTGCCAGCAGCTTAAACAGGGGGGACTCTGGAAACACCATATATTTT	CASSLNRGDSGNTIYF
TRBJ1-2	-	11	TRBV6-1	-	TGTGCCAGCAGTGAAACACAACCTTACACCTTC	CASSETQPYTF
TRBJ2-7	-	15	TRBV19	-	TGTGCCAGTAGCACAGGCCCCCCCACCCACTACGAGCAGTACTTC	CASSTGPPTHYEQYF
TRBJ1-2	-	16	TRBV5-8	TRBD1	TGTGCCAGCAGCTTGGCCCGGGGGACAGTGGGAGCTGGCTACACCTTC	CASSLARGTVGAGYTF
TRBJ2-6	-	16	TRBV2	-	TGTGCCAGCAGTGCCGACTTGAGCTCTGGGGCCAACGTCCTGACTTTC	CASSADLSSGANVLTF
TRBJ2-5	once	14	TRBV28	TRBD2	TGTGCCAGCAGTTTGATAGGACTAGCCGAGACCCAGTACTTC	CASSLIGLAETQYF
TRBJ2-2	once	16	TRBV18	-	TGTGCCAGCTCACCACGGGTCGGGAGAGGCACCGGGGAGCTGTTTTTT	CASSPRVGRGTGELFF
TRBJ1-2	-	13	TRBV29-1	TRBD1	TGCAGCCTCAGTCTGGGACAGGGGTATGGCTACACCTTC	CSLSLGQGYGYTF
TRBJ2-1	-	14	TRBV5-1	-	TGCGCCAGCAGCTTACCCGGGACACCCAATGAGCAGTTCTTC	CASSLPGTPNEQFF
TRBJ2-1	-	15	TRBV7-3	-	TGTGCCAGCAGCCCGACCAGGGACTCCTACAATGAGCAGTTCTTC	CASSPTRDSYNEQFF
TRBJ1-2	-	15	TRBV19	TRBD1	TGTGCCAGTATCCGTCCCGGGACAGGGGAGAATGGCTACACCTTC	CASIRPGTGENGYTF
TRBJ1-3	-	15	TRBV6-5	-	TGTGCCAGCAAAACCTCCGGGAACTCTGGAAACACCATATATTTT	CASKTSGNSGNTIYF
TRBJ1-4	-	15	TRBV25-1	-	TGTGCCAGCAGTGTTCCAGGGCAGACTAATGAAAAACTGTTTTTT	CASSVPGQTNEKLFF
TRBJ1-6	-	15	TRBV2	-	TGTGCCAGCAGTGAAGAGGGGTCGAAGGGTTCACCCCTCCACTTT	CASSEEGSKGSPLHF
TRBJ2-1	-	13	TRBV3-1/TRBV3-2	-	TGTGCCAGCAGCCAAAATCTAGCCAATGAGCAGTTCTTC	CASSQNLANEQFF
TRBJ2-2	-	12	TRBV19	-	TGTGCCAGTAGTCTCAACACCGGGGAGCTGTTTTTT	CASSLNTGELFF
TRBJ2-1	many	14	TRBV18	-	TGTGCCAGCTCACTCGGGACTCCAGGCAATGAGCAGTTCTTC	CASSLGTPGNEQFF
TRBJ2-7	-	16	TRBV7-8	TRBD2	TGTGCCAGCAGCTTGGGGACTAGCACCGGGAGATACGAGCAGTACTTC	CASSLGTSTGRYEQYF
TRBJ2-5	few	12	TRBV30	-	TGTGCCTGGAGTCCACTAGAGGAGACCCAGTACTTC	CAWSPLEETQYF
TRBJ1-5	-	15	TRBV7-8	-	TGTGCCAGCAGTCCGGACTGGGATAGCAATCAGCCCCAGCATTTT	CASSPDWDSNQPQHF
TRBJ2-5	few	15	TRBV3-1/TRBV3-2	TRBD1	TGTGCCAGCAGCCAAGGACAGGGGGACCAAGAGACCCAGTACTTC	CASSQGQGDQETQYF
TRBJ2-6	-	17	TRBV27	-	TGTGCCAGCAGTTCTTGGGCCGAGCTCTCTGGGGCCAATGTCCTGACTTTC	CASSSWAELSGANVLTF
TRBJ1-5	-	14	TRBV6-5	-	TGTGCCAGCAGTTACCGACAAGACAATCAGCCCCAGCATTTT	CASSYRQDNQPQHF
TRBJ2-7	-	12	TRBV10-3	-	TGTGCCACGAGACAGGACTCCTACGAGCAGTACTTC	CATRQDSYEQYF
TRBJ1-2	-	14	TRBV5-1	-	TGCGCCAGCACTCCGGTGGGAGGGACCTATGGCTACACCTTC	CASTPVGGTYGYTF
TRBJ2-6	-	16	TRBV28	-	TGTGCCAGCAGGGAACAGGGATCCCCTGGGGCCAACGTCCTGACTTTC	CASREQGSPGANVLTF
TRBJ1-1	-	12	TRBV10-3	-	TGTGCCATCAGAACAGCTAACACTGAAGCTTTCTTT	CAIRTANTEAFF
TRBJ2-1	-	17	TRBV28	TRBD2	TGTGCCAGCAGACTAGCGGGAGGACTAAGCTCCTACAATGAGCAGTTCTTC	CASRLAGGLSSYNEQFF
TRBJ2-3	-	14	TRBV28	-	TGTGCCAGCAGTGGGGCAGGGGTTGCAGATACGCAGTATTTT	CASSGAGVADTQYF
TRBJ2-7	few	14	TRBV6-2/TRBV6-3	TRBD1	TGTGCCAGCAGTTACCGCCAGGGGGCGGACGAGCAGTACTTC	CASSYRQGADEQYF
TRBJ2-7	-	15	TRBV6-5	TRBD2	TGTGCCAGCACCTCGGGGGGGCGGGGTGCCTACGAGCAGTACTTC	CASTSGGRGAYEQYF
TRBJ1-1	-	14	TRBV28	-	TGTGCCAGCATCCGGGAAAGGATGAACACTGAAGCTTTCTTT	CASIRERMNTEAFF
TRBJ1-5	once	13	TRBV6-1	TRBD1	TGTGCCAGCAGTGAGACAGGGCTGCAGCCCCAGCATTTT	CASSETGLQPQHF
TRBJ1-5	-	15	TRBV6-1	-	TGTGCCAGCAGTGATTCCGGGGGAATCAATCAGCCCCAGCATTTT	CASSDSGGINQPQHF
TRBJ1-2	-	13	TRBV2	-	TGTGCCAGCAGTGACAGTAACCGATATGGCTACACCTTC	CASSDSNRYGYTF
TRBJ2-7	-	12	TRBV7-2	TRBD2	TGTGCCTGCCGGGACTCGGGAGGCGAGCAGTACTTC	CACRDSGGEQYF
TRBJ2-3	few	16	TRBV7-9	-	TGTGCCAGCAGCCCTATGGAGAGGGTGGGAACAGATACGCAGTATTTT	CASSPMERVGTDTQYF